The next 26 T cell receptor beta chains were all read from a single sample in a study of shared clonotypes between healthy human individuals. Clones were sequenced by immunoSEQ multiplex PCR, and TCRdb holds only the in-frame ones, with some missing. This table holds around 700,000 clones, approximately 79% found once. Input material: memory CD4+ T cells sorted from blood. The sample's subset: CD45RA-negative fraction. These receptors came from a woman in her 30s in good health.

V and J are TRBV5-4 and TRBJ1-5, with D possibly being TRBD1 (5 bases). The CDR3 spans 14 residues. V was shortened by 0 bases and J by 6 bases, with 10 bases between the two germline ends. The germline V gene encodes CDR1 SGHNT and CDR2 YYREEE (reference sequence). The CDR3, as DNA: TGTGCCAGCAGCTTGGCGCCCGGGGGTCAGCCCCAGCATTTT. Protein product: CASSLAPGGQPQHF.

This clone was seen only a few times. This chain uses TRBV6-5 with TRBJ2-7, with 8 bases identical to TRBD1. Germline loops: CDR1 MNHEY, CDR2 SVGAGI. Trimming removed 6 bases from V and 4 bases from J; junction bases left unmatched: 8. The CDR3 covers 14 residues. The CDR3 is CASSPAHRGYEQYF. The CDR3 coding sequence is TGTGCCAGCAGCCCGGCCCACAGGGGGTACGAGCAGTACTTC.

In DNA form, the CDR3 reads TGCGCCAGCAGCCCCGGGACTAGCGGGGTCACAGATACGCAGTATTTT. Translated, it gives CASSPGTSGVTDTQYF. This chain joins TRBV5-1 and TRBJ2-3, with 13 positions matching TRBD2. Germline trimming cut 4 bases from V and 2 bases from J; bases unmatched to any gene: 4. This CDR3 has 16 amino acids. The germline CDR1 and CDR2 sequences are SGHRS and YFSETQ.

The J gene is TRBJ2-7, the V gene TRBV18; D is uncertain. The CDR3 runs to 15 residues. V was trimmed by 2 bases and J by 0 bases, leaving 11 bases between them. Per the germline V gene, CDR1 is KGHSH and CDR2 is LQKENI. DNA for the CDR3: TGTGCCAGCTCACCAAACGGGCGCGCCTCCTACGAGCAGTACTTC. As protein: CASSPNGRASYEQYF.

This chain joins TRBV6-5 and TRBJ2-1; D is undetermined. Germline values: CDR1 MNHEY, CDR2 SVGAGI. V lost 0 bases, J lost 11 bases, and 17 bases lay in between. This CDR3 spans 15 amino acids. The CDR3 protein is CASSYSSDTGRKQFF. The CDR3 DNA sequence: TGTGCCAGCAGTTACTCGAGCGACACCGGTCGGAAGCAGTTCTTC.

CDR3 region: CASILVGETQYF. The CDR3 DNA reads as TGTGCCAGCATTTTAGTGGGTGAGACCCAGTACTTC. The J gene is TRBJ2-5, the V gene TRBV6-1; no firm D call. In germline, CDR1 is MNHNS, CDR2 SASEGT. V was trimmed by 7 bases and J by 5 bases, leaving 11 bases between them. The CDR3 has 12 residues.

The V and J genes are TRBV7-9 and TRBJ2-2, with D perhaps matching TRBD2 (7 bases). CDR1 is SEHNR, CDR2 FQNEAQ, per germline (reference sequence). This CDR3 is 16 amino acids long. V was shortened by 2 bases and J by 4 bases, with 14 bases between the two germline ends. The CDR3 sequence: CASSLKGGGTTGELFF. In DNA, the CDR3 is TGTGCCAGCAGCTTAAAGGGCGGGGGCACCACCGGGGAGCTGTTTTTT.

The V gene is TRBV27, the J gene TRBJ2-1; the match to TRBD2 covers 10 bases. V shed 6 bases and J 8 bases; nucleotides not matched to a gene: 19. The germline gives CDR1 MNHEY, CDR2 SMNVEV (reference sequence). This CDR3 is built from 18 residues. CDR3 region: CASRRRVRASGSMDEQFF. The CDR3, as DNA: TGTGCCAGCAGACGAAGGGTTCGGGCTAGCGGGAGCATGGATGAGCAGTTCTTC.

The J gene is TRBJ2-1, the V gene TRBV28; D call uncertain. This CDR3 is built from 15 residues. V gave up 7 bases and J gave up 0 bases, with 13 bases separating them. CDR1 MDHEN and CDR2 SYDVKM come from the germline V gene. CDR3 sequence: CASTKLPSSYNEQFF. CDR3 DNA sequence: TGTGCCAGCACTAAACTTCCCAGCTCCTACAATGAGCAGTTCTTC.

CDR3 bases: TGTGCCACAAGCCTAACAGGAGGTCGTAGCAATCAGCCCCAGCATTTT. This codes for CATSLTGGRSNQPQHF. This chain uses TRBV5-4 with TRBJ1-5; maybe TRBD1 (5 bases). This CDR3 spans 16 amino acids. Trimming took 9 bases from V and 0 from J, leaving 19 bases between them. Germline lookup yields CDR1 SGHNT and CDR2 YYREEE (reference sequence).

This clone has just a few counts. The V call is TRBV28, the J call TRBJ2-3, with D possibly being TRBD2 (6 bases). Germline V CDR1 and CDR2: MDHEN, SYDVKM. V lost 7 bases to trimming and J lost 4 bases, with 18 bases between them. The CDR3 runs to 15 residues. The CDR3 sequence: CASTQVSGAADTQYF. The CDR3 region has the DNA TGTGCCAGCACCCAGGTCTCGGGAGCGGCAGATACGCAGTATTTT.

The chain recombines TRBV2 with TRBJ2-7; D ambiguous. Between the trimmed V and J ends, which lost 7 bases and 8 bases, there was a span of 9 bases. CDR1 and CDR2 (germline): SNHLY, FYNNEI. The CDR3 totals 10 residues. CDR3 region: CASNFGKQYF. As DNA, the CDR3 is TGTGCCAGCAACTTCGGCAAGCAGTACTTC.

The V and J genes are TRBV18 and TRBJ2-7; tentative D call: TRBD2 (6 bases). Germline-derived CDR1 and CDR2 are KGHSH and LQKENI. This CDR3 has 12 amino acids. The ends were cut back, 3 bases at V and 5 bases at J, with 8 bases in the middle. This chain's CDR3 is CASSPERDEQYF. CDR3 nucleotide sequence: TGTGCCAGCTCACCCGAGCGGGACGAGCAGTACTTC. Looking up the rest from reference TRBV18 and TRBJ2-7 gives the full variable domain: NAGVMQNPRHLVRRRGQEARLRCSPMKGHSHVYWYRQLPEEGLKFMVYLQKENIIDESGMPKERFSAEFPKEGPSILRIQQVVRGDSAAYFCASSPERDEQYFGPGTRLTVT.

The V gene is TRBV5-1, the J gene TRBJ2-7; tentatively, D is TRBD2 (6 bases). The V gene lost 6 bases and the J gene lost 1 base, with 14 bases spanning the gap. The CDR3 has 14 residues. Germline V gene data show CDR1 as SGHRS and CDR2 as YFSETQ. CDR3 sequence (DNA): TGCGCCAGCACCGCGGGGCGAGAATCCTACGAGCAGTACTTC. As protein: CASTAGRESYEQYF.

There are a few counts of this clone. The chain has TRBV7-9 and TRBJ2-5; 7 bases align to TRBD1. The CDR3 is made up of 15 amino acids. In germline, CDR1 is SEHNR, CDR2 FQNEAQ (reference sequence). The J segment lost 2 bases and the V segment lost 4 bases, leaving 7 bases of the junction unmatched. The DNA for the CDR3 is TGTGCCAGCAGCTACCAACAGGGGCCTCAAGAGACCCAGTACTTC. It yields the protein CASSYQQGPQETQYF.

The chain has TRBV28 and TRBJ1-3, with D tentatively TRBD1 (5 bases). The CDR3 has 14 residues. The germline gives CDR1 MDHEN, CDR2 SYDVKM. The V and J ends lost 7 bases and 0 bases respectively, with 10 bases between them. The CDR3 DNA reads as TGTGCCAGCACCCGGGGGACCTCTGGAAACACCATATATTTT. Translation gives CASTRGTSGNTIYF.

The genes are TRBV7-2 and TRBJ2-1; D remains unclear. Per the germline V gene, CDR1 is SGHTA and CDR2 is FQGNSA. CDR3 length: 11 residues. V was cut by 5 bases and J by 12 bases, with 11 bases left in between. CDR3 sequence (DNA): TGTGCCAGCAGCCCAAGTCAGGTGCAGTTCTTC. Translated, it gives CASSPSQVQFF.

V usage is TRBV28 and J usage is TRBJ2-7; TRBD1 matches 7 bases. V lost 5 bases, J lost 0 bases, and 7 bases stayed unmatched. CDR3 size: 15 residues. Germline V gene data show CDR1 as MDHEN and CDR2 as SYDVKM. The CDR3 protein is CASSNSGTASYEQYF. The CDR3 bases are TGTGCCAGCAGTAACTCCGGGACAGCCTCCTACGAGCAGTACTTC. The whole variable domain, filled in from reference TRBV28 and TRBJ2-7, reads DVKVTQSSRYLVKRTGEKVFLECVQDMDHENMFWYRQDPGLGLRLIYFSYDVKMKEKGDIPEGYSVSREKKERFSLILESASTNQTSMYLCASSNSGTASYEQYFGPGTRLTVT.

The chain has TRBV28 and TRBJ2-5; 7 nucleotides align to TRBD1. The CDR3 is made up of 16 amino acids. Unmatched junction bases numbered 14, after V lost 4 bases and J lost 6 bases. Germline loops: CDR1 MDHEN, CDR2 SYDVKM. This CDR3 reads CASSSIQGSSRKTQYF. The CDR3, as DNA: TGTGCCAGCAGTTCTATACAGGGGAGTTCCAGGAAGACCCAGTACTTC. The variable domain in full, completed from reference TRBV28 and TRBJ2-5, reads DVKVTQSSRYLVKRTGEKVFLECVQDMDHENMFWYRQDPGLGLRLIYFSYDVKMKEKGDIPEGYSVSREKKERFSLILESASTNQTSMYLCASSSIQGSSRKTQYFGPGTRLLVL.

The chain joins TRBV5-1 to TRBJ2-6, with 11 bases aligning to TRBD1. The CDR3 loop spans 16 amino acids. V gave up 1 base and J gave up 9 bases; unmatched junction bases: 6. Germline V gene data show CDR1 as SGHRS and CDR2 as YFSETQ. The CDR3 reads CASSLWGQGGGNVLTF. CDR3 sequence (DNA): TGCGCCAGCAGCTTGTGGGGACAGGGGGGAGGCAACGTCCTGACTTTC.

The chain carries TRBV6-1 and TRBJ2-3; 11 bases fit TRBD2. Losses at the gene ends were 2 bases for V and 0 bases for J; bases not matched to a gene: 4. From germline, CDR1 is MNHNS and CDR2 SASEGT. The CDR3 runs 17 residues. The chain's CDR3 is CASSERTSGQSTDTQYF. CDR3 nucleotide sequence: TGTGCCAGCAGTGAAAGGACTAGCGGGCAGAGCACAGATACGCAGTATTTT.

The CDR3 sequence is CASSSGTVSYEQYF. In DNA form, the CDR3 reads TGTGCCAGTAGTTCCGGGACGGTCTCCTACGAGCAGTACTTC. V usage is TRBV19 and J usage is TRBJ2-7; D is possibly TRBD1 or TRBD2 (5 bases each). The CDR3 is 14 residues long. CDR1 is LNHDA and CDR2 is SQIVND in the germline V gene (reference sequence). V was trimmed by 5 bases and J by 0 bases, leaving 11 bases between them.

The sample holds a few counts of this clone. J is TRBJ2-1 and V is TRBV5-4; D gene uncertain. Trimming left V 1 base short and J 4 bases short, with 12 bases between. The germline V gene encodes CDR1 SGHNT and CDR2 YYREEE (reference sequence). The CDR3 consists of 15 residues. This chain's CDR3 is CASSLMLGAYNEQFF. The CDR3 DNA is TGTGCCAGCAGCTTGATGCTTGGCGCTTACAATGAGCAGTTCTTC.

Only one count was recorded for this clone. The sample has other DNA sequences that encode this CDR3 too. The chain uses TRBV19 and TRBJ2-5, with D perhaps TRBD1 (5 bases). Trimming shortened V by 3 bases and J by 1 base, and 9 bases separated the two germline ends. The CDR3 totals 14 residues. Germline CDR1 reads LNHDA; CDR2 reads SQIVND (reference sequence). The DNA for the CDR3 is TGTGCCAGTAGTATTCAGGGTTCCCAAGAGACCCAGTACTTC. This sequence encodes CASSIQGSQETQYF.

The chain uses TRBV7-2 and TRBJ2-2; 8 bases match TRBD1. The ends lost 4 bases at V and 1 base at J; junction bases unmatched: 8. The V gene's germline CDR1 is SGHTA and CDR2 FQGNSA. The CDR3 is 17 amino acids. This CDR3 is CASSSGPGGWNTGELFF. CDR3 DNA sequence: TGTGCCAGCAGCTCCGGCCCAGGGGGCTGGAACACCGGGGAGCTGTTTTTT.

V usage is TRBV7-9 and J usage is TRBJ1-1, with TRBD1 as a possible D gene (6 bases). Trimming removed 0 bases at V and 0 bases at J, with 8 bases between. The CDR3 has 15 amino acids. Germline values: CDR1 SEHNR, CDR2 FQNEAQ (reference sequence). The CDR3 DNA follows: TGTGCCAGCAGCTTAGCCGGGGGGCTGAACACTGAAGCTTTCTTT. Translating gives CASSLAGGLNTEAFF.